The 17 T cell receptor beta chains given below trace back to one sample, sequenced in a study of T-cell reconstitution after alpha-beta-depleted transplantation in children. It was with unique molecular identifiers that the TCRbeta library was prepared. TCRdb passed the PCR reads through MiXCR, listing each CDR3 protein once. The sample lists approximately 800,000 distinct CDR3 sequences, 15% to 20% occurring once. The sequences come from PBMCs, mostly from graft donor cells, collected 360 days after TCRalphabeta/CD19-depleted stem cell transplant. Every receptor here comes from a male patient aged 10 to 17 who had a stem cell transplant for acute lymphoblastic leukemia, so the T cells may come from the graft donor.

This clonotype turned up a few times. The chain couples TRBV7-9 to TRBJ2-7, with TRBD1 matching over 9 bases. Germline CDR1 SEHNR, CDR2 FQNEAQ (reference sequence). The CDR3 is 16 amino acids. J lost 4 bases, V lost 2 bases, and 9 bases had no gene match. The CDR3 is CASSLTITGGRYEQYF. The CDR3 DNA reads as TGTGCCAGCAGCTTAACCATCACAGGGGGCCGGTACGAGCAGTACTTC.

At least ten counts were recorded for this clonotype. This chain joins TRBV29-1 and TRBJ2-3; no firm D call. V dropped 6 bases and J dropped 4 bases, with 17 bases sitting between them. The germline V gene encodes CDR1 SQVTM and CDR2 ANQGSEA. The CDR3 totals 14 residues. The CDR3, as DNA: TGCAGCGTGGCTCCTGTGGGTCTGGCAGATACGCAGTATTTT. Protein product: CSVAPVGLADTQYF.

J is TRBJ2-3 and V is TRBV6-1; D call uncertain. Germline V gives CDR1 MNHNS, CDR2 SASEGT. The V and J ends lost 6 bases and 4 bases respectively, with 14 bases between them. The length of the CDR3 is 14 residues. CDR3 region: CASSRPIAPDTQYF. CDR3 sequence (DNA): TGTGCCAGCAGCCGCCCCATAGCCCCAGATACGCAGTATTTT.

This clonotype turned up a few times. The chain joins TRBV12-3 or TRBV12-4 to TRBJ2-7; 9 bases align to TRBD1. V gave up 1 base and J gave up 5 bases; unmatched junction bases: 3. The CDR3 has 14 residues. The CDR3 coding sequence is TGTGCCAGCAGTTTAGAGGACAGGGGAAACGAGCAGTACTTC. Its translation is CASSLEDRGNEQYF.

The chain uses TRBV4-1 and TRBJ2-7; 8 bases match TRBD2. The trim removed 0 bases at V and 2 bases at J, leaving 6 bases unmatched. Germline CDR1 is MGHRA and CDR2 is YSYEKL. This CDR3 contains 16 residues. CDR3 bases: TGCGCCAGCAGCCAAGACAATAGCGGGACTGCCTACGAGCAGTACTTC. Residues: CASSQDNSGTAYEQYF.

Only a few counts were recorded for this clonotype. The CDR3 loop is CASSVSDVLSNQPQHF. CDR3 DNA sequence: TGTGCCAGCAGCGTTTCCGACGTGCTTAGCAATCAGCCCCAGCATTTT. V usage is TRBV9 and J usage is TRBJ1-5; D is uncertain. The CDR3 totals 16 residues. Germline V gene sequence: CDR1 SGDLS, CDR2 YYNGEE. V lost 2 bases and J 0 bases, leaving 12 bases between the germline ends.

This clonotype was detected ten times or more. The chain uses TRBV20-1 and TRBJ2-5; 14 nucleotides match TRBD2. The CDR3 sequence is 17 residues long. J gave up 4 bases and V 5 bases, and 12 bases lay outside the gene matches. In germline, CDR1 is DFQATT, CDR2 SNEGSKA (reference sequence). The CDR3 sequence: CSAETSGRAWLRETQYF. CDR3 in DNA: TGCAGTGCTGAGACTAGCGGGAGGGCCTGGCTGAGAGAGACCCAGTACTTC.

V is TRBV3-1 and J is TRBJ2-1, with a tentative D call TRBD2 (5 bases). The length of the CDR3 is 15 residues. The germline V gene encodes CDR1 LGHDT and CDR2 YNNKEL (reference sequence). Trimming stripped 0 bases from V and 2 bases from J, with 8 bases between. The CDR3 loop is CASSQDATTYNEQFF. Written as DNA, the CDR3 is TGTGCCAGCAGCCAAGACGCGACTACCTACAATGAGCAGTTCTTC.

The chain recombines TRBV6-5 with TRBJ2-3, with 9 positions matching TRBD2. Germline-derived CDR1 and CDR2 are MNHEY and SVGAGI. Trimming removed 2 bases from V and 6 bases from J; junction bases left unmatched: 3. The CDR3 contains 14 residues. The CDR3 reads CASSYAGGRDTQYF. In DNA, the CDR3 is TGTGCCAGCAGTTACGCGGGAGGGAGGGATACGCAGTATTTT.

This chain links TRBV11-2 with TRBJ2-7; D is undetermined. Deletions cut 5 bases from V and 5 bases from J, with 28 bases between. CDR1 and CDR2 (germline): SGHAT, FQNNGV. The CDR3 is 18 residues long. The CDR3: CASSPNSQMLLNWHEQYF. The CDR3 nucleotides read TGTGCCAGCAGCCCCAATTCACAGATGCTGTTGAACTGGCACGAGCAGTACTTC.

The chain has TRBV5-1 and TRBJ2-2, with TRBD1 identical over 7 bases. Germline CDR1 reads SGHRS; CDR2 reads YFSETQ. With 6 bases clipped from V and 4 bases from J, the junction kept 9 bases outside the gene matches. The CDR3 totals 15 residues. CDR3 in DNA: TGCGCCAGCAACAGGGGTCCTCCGATCACCGGGGAGCTGTTTTTT. Amino acid sequence: CASNRGPPITGELFF.

This clonotype was seen a handful of times. V and J are TRBV12-3 or TRBV12-4 and TRBJ2-1; 9 nucleotides match TRBD2. The trim removed 2 bases at V and 6 bases at J, leaving 5 bases unmatched. This CDR3 is 15 amino acids long. CDR3 protein: CASSLILAGINEQFF. CDR3 sequence (DNA): TGTGCCAGCAGTTTAATACTAGCGGGCATCAATGAGCAGTTCTTC.

In its sample, this clonotype was seen a few times. The chain is built from TRBV7-2 and TRBJ2-7; D perhaps matches TRBD1 (5 bases). CDR3 length: 15 residues. Per the germline V gene, CDR1 is SGHTA and CDR2 is FQGNSA. Trimming cost V 5 bases and J 2 bases, with 16 bases left between them. DNA for the CDR3: TGTGCCAGCAGCCGAATAGGGGCGTCAGCCTACGAGCAGTACTTC. Its protein is CASSRIGASAYEQYF.

This chain connects TRBV25-1 to TRBJ1-1; D remains unclear. This CDR3 has 12 residues. V lost 4 bases and J lost 7, with 10 bases in between. Germline CDR1 MGHDK, CDR2 SYGVNS. Written as DNA, the CDR3 is TGTGCCAGCAGTGGTAATCGGATTGAAGCTTTCTTT. This sequence encodes CASSGNRIEAFF.

The chain combines TRBV29-1 with TRBJ2-7; 8 bases are shared with TRBD1. The CDR3 runs to 13 residues. J was trimmed by 9 bases and V by 3 bases; bases with no gene match: 10. The germline gives CDR1 SQVTM, CDR2 ANQGSEA. CDR3 bases: TGCAGCGTTGATGAGGCCGGGACAGGAGGGCAGTACTTC. Translated, it gives CSVDEAGTGGQYF.

The chain recombines TRBV7-6 with TRBJ2-3; the D gene is possibly TRBD2 (5 bases). V lost 5 bases, J lost 5 bases, and 17 bases lay in between. This CDR3 comprises 15 residues. Looked up from germline, CDR1 is SGHVS and CDR2 is FNYEAQ. The CDR3 sequence is CASSRFEGSGDTQYF. In nucleotides, the CDR3 is TGTGCCAGCAGCCGCTTCGAGGGTAGTGGAGATACGCAGTATTTT.

The rearrangement joins TRBV29-1 to TRBJ2-7, with D possibly being TRBD1 (6 bases). V was trimmed by 1 base and J by 1 base, leaving 8 bases between them. This CDR3 has 13 amino acids. The germline V gene has CDR1 SQVTM and CDR2 ANQGSEA. In DNA form, the CDR3 reads TGCAGCGTTGAAGGGACAGTATCCTACGAGCAGTACTTC. Amino acids: CSVEGTVSYEQYF.